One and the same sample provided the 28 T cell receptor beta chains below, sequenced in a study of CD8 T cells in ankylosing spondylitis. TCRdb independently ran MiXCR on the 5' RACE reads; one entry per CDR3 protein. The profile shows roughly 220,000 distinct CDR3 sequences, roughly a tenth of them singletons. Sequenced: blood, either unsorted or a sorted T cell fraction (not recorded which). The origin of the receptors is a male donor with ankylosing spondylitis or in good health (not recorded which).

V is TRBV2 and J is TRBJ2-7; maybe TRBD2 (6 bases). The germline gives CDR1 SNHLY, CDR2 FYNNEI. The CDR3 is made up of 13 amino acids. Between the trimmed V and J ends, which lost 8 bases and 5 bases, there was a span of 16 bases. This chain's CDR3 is CASCGTPGDEQYF. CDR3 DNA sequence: TGTGCCAGCTGCGGGACTCCGGGAGACGAGCAGTACTTC.

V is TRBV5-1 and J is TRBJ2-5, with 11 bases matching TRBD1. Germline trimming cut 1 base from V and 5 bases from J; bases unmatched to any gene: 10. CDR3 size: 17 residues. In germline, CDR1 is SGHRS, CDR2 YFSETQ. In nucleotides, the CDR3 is TGCGCCAGCAGCTTGCCTAGGCGGACAGGGGGCATGGAGACCCAGTACTTC. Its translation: CASSLPRRTGGMETQYF. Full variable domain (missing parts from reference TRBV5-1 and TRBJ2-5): KAGVTQTPRYLIKTRGQQVTLSCSPISGHRSVSWYQQTPGQGLQFLFEYFSETQRNKGNFPGRFSGRQFSNSRSEMNVSTLELGDSALYLCASSLPRRTGGMETQYFGPGTRLLVL.

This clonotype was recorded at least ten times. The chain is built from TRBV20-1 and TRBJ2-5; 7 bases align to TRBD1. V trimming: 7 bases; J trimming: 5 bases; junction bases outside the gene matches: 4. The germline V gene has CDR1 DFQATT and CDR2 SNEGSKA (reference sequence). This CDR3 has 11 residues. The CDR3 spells CSEGAGETQYF. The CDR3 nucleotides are TGCAGTGAGGGGGCCGGTGAGACCCAGTACTTC.

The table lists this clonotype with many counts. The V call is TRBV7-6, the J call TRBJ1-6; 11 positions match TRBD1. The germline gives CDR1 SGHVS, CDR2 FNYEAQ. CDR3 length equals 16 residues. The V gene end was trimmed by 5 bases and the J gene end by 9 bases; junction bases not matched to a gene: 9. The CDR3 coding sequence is TGTGCCAGCAGCCCAACCCGGGACAGGGGGACTTCACCCCTCCACTTT. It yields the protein CASSPTRDRGTSPLHF.

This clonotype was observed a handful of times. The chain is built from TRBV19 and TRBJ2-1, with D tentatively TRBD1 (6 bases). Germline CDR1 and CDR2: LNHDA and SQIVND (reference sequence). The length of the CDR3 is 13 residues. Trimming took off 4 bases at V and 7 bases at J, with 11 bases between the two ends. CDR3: CASSTQGKNEQFF. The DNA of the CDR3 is TGTGCCAGTAGTACACAGGGAAAAAATGAGCAGTTCTTC.

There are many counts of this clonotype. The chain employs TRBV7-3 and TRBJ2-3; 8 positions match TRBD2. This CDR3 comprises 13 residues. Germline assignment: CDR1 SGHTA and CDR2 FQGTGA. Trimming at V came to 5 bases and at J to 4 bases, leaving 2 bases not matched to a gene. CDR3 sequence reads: CASSQGLADTQYF. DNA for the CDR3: TGTGCCAGCAGCCAGGGACTAGCAGATACGCAGTATTTT.

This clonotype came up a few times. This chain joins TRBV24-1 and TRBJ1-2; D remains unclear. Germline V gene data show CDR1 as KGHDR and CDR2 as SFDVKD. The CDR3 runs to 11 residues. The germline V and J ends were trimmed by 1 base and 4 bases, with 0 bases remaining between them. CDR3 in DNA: TGTGCCACCAGTGATTTCTATGGCTACACCTTC. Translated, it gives CATSDFYGYTF.

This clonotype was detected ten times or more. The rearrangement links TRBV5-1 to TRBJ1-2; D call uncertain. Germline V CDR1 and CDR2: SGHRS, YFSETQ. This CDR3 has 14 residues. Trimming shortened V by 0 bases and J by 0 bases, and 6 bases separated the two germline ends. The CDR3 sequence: CASSLGYTNYGYTF. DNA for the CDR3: TGCGCCAGCAGCTTGGGGTACACTAACTATGGCTACACCTTC.

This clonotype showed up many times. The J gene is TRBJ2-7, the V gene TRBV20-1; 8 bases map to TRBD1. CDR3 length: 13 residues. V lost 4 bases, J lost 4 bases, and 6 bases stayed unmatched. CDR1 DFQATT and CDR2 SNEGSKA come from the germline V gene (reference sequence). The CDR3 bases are TGCAGTGCTACCGGGCAGGGGGCTTACGAGCAGTACTTC. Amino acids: CSATGQGAYEQYF.

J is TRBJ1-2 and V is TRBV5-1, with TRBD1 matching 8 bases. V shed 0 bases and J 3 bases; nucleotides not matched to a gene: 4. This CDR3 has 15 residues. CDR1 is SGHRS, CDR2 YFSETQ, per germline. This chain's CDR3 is CASSLDQGAHYGYTF. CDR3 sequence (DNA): TGCGCCAGCAGCTTGGACCAGGGGGCCCACTATGGCTACACCTTC.

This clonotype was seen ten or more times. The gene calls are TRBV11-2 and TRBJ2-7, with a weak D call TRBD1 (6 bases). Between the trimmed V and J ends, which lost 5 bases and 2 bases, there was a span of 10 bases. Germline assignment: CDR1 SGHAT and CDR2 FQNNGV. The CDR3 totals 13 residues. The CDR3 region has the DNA TGTGCCAGCAGCCGTACAGGGACCTACGAGCAGTACTTC. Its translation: CASSRTGTYEQYF.

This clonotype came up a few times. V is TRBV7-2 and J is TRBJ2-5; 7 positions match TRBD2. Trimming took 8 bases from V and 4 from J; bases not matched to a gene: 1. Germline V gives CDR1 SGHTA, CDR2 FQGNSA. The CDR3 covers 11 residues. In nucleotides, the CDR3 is TGTGCCAGCGCGGGAGCAGAGACCCAGTACTTC. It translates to CASAGAETQYF.

CDR3 bases: TGTGCCAGCAGCTACCCGACACTGCAAGAGACCCAGTACTTC. It is translated as CASSYPTLQETQYF. The gene calls are TRBV3-1 and TRBJ2-5, with D unclear. Per the germline V gene, CDR1 is LGHDT and CDR2 is YNNKEL (reference sequence). Trimming left V 5 bases short and J 2 bases short, with 12 bases between. This CDR3 spans 14 amino acids.

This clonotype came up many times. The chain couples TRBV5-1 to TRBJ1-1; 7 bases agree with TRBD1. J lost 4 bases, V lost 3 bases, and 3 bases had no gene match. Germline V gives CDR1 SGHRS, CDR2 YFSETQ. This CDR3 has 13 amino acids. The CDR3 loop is CASSYRDSTEAFF. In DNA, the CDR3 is TGCGCCAGCAGCTATAGGGACAGCACTGAAGCTTTCTTT.

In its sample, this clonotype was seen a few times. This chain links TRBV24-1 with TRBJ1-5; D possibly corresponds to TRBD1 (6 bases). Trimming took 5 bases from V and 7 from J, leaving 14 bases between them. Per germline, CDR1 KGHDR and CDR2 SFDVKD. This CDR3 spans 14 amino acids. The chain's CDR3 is CATSATPGQQPQHF. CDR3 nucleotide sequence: TGTGCCACCAGTGCTACCCCGGGACAACAGCCCCAGCATTTT.

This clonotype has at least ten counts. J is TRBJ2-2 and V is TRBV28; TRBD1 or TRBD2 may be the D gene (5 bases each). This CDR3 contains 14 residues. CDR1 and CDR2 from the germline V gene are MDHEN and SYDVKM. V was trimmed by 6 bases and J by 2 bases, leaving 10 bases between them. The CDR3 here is CASRRDLNTGELFF. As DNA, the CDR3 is TGTGCCAGCAGGAGGGACCTTAACACCGGGGAGCTGTTTTTT.

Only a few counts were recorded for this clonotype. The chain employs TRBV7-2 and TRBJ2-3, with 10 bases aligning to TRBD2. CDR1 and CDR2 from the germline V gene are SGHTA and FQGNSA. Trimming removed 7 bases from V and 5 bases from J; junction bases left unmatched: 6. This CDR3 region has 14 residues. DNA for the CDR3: TGTGCCAGCACCAGCGGGGGGGCCTTAGATACGCAGTATTTT. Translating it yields CASTSGGALDTQYF.

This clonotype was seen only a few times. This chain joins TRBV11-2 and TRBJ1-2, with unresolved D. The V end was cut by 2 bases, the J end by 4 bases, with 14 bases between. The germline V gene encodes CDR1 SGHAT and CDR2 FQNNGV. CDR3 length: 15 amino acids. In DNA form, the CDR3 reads TGTGCCAGCAGCTTAACCCCCCAGGTTGTCTATGGCTACACCTTC. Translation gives CASSLTPQVVYGYTF.

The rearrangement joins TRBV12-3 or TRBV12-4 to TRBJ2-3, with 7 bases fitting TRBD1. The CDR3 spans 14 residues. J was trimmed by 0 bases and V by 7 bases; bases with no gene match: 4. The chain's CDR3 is CASTRQGSTDTQYF. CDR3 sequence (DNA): TGTGCCAGCACACGACAGGGCAGCACAGATACGCAGTATTTT.

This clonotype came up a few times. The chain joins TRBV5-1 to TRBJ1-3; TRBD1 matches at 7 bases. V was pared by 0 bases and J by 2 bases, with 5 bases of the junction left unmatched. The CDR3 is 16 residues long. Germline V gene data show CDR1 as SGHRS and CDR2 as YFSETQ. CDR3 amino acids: CASSLAGTAPGNTIYF. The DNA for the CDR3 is TGCGCCAGCAGCTTGGCCGGGACAGCCCCTGGAAACACCATATATTTT.

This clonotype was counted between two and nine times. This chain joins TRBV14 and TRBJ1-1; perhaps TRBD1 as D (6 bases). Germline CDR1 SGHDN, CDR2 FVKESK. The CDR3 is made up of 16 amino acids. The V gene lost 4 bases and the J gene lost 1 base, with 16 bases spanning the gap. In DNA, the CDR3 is TGTGCCAGCAGCCTCTCTTACAGAGGGGGGAACACTGAAGCTTTCTTT. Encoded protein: CASSLSYRGGNTEAFF.

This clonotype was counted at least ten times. For the CDR3, the DNA is TGTGCCAGCAGCTCACAACCGGGGCGGACAGATACGCAGTATTTT. This translates into CASSSQPGRTDTQYF. The genes are TRBV7-2 and TRBJ2-3; the D call may be TRBD1 or TRBD2 (5 bases each). The CDR3 totals 15 residues. V was trimmed by 4 bases and J by 3 bases, leaving 14 bases between them. CDR1 SGHTA and CDR2 FQGNSA come from the germline V gene.

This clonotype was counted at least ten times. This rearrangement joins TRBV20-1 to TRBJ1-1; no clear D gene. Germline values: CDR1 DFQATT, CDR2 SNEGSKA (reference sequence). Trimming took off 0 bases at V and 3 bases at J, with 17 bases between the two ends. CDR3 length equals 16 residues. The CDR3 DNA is TGCAGTGCTAGAGATTATTACCGGGGTTTCGACACTGAAGCTTTCTTT. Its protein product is CSARDYYRGFDTEAFF.

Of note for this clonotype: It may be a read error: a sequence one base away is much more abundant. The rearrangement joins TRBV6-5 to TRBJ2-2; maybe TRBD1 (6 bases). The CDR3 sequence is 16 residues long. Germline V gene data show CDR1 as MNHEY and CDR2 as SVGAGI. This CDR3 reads CASSYSTVQGVGEPFF. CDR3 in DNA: TGTGCCAGCAGTTACTCGACTGTACAGGGTGTCGGGGAGCCGTTTTTT.

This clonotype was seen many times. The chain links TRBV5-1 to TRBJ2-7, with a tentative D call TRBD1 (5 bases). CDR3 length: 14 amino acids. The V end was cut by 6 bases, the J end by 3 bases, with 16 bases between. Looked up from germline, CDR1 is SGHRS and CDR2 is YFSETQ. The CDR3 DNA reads TGCGCCAGCAACCCGACAGACCTGCTCTACGAGCAGTACTTC. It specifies CASNPTDLLYEQYF. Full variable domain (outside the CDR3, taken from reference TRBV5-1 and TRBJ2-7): KAGVTQTPRYLIKTRGQQVTLSCSPISGHRSVSWYQQTPGQGLQFLFEYFSETQRNKGNFPGRFSGRQFSNSRSEMNVSTLELGDSALYLCASNPTDLLYEQYFGPGTRLTVT.

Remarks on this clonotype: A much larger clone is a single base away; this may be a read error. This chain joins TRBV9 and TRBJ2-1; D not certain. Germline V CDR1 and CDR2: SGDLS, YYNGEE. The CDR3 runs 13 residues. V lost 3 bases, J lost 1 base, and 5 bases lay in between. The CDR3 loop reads CASSDGSYNEQFF. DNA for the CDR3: TGTGCCAGCAGCGACGGATCCTACAATGAGCAGTTCTTC.

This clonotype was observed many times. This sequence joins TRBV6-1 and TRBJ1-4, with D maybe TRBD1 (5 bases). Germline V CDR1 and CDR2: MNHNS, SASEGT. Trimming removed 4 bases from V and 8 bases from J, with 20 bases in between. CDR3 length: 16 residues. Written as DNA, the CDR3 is TGTGCCAGCAGTGTGAGTCCGGCCGGACGGGACGAAAAACTGTTTTTT. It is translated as CASSVSPAGRDEKLFF.

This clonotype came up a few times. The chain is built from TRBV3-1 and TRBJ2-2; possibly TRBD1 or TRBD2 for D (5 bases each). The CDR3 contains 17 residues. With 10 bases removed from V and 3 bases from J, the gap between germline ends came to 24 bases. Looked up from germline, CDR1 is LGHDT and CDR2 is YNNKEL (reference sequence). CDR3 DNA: TGTGCCACCTCCACTCGTTGGCCGGGGCTGGACACCGGGGAGCTGTTTTTT. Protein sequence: CATSTRWPGLDTGELFF. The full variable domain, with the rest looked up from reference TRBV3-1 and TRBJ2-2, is DTAVSQTPKYLVTQMGNDKSIKCEQNLGHDTMYWYKQDSKKFLKIMFSYNNKELIINETVPNRFSPKSPDKAHLNLHINSLELGDSAVYFCATSTRWPGLDTGELFFGEGSRLTVL.